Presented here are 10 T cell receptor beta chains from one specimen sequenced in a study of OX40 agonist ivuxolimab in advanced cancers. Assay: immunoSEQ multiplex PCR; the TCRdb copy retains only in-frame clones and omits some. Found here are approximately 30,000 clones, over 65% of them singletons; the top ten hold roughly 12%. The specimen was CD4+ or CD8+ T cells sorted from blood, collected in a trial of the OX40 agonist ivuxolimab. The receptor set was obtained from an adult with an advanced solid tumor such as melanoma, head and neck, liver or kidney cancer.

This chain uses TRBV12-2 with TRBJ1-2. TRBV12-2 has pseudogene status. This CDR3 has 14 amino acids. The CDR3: CASRLGAVRSGYTF. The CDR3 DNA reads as TGTGCAAGTCGCTTAGGCGCAGTCCGATCCGGCTACACCTTC.

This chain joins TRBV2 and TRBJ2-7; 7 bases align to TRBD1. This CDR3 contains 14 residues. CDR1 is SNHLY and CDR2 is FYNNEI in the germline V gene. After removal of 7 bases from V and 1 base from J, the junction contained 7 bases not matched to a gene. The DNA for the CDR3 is TGTGCCAGCAACCGGGACAGCTATTCCTACGAGCAGTACTTC. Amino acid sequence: CASNRDSYSYEQYF.

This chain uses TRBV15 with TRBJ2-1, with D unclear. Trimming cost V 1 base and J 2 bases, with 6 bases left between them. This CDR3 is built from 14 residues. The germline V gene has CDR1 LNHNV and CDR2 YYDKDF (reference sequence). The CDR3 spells CATSRGGTYNEQFF. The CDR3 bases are TGTGCCACCAGCAGAGGTGGTACCTACAATGAGCAGTTCTTC.

In DNA form, the CDR3 reads TGCAGCGTTGATCAAGGGTGGAAAGATACGCAGTATTTT. Translated: CSVDQGWKDTQYF. This rearrangement joins TRBV29-1 to TRBJ2-3; no definite D call. There are 13 residues in the CDR3. V dropped 3 bases and J dropped 5 bases, with 12 bases sitting between them. CDR1 is SQVTM and CDR2 is ANQGSEA in the germline V gene.

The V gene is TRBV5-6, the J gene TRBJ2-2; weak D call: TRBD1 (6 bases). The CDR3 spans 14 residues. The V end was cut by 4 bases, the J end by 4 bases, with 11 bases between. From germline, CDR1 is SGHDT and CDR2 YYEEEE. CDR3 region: CASSRDTFTGELFF. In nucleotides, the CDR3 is TGTGCCAGCAGCCGGGACACTTTCACCGGGGAGCTGTTTTTT.

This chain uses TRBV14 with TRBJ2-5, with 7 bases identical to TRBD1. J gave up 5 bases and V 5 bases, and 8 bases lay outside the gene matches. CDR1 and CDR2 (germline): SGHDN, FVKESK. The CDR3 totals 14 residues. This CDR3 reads CASSSSSGGETQYF. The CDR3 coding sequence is TGTGCCAGCAGCTCGTCCTCAGGGGGTGAGACCCAGTACTTC.

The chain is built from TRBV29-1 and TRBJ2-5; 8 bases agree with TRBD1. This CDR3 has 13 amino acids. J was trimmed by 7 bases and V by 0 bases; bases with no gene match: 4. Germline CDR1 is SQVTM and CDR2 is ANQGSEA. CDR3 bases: TGCAGCGTTGAAGATCTGGGGACAGGGACCCAGTACTTC. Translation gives CSVEDLGTGTQYF.

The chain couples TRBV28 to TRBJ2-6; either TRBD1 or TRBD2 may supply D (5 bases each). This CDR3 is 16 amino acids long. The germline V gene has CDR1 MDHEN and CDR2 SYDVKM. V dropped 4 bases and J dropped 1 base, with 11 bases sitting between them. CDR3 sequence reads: CASSSGRLSGANVLTF. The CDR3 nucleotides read TGTGCCAGCAGTTCGGGACGCTTATCTGGGGCCAACGTCCTGACTTTC.

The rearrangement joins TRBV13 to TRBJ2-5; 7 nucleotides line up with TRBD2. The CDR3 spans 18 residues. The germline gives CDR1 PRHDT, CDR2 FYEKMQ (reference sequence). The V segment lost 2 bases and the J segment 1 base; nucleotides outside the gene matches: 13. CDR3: CASSLNGFGGSAQETQYF. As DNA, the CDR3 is TGTGCCAGCAGCTTAAACGGTTTCGGGGGGAGCGCCCAAGAGACCCAGTACTTC.

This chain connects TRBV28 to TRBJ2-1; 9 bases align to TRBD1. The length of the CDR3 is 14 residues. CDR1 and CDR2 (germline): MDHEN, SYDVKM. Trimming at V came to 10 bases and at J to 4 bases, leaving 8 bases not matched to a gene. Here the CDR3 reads CAIRPGTGYNEQFF. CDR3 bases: TGTGCCATCAGACCCGGGACAGGGTACAATGAGCAGTTCTTC.